This T cell receptor (beta chain) was identified during a study of identical twins. TCRdb reanalysed the 5' RACE reads using MiXCR and keeps one entry per CDR3 protein. The sample holds around 690,000 distinct CDR3 sequences, over 20% seen once. In regard to this clonotype: What it recognizes is unknown.

Overall study results and limits: Out-of-frame alpha sequences that twins shared showed excess low generation probability.

Germline assignment: CDR1 SGHVS and CDR2 FNYEAQ. Losses at the gene ends were 5 bases for V and 0 bases for J; bases not matched to a gene: 1. The CDR3 length is 16 residues. These data also formed part of another study, on T cells expressing NK-cell markers. Per that paper: A handful of donors showed these clonotypes also leading the CD3+CD56-NKG2C+ fraction.

This chain uses TRBV7-6 with TRBJ2-2; 12 nucleotides match TRBD2. This sequence originates from a woman under 30 in good health. The sequenced sample consisted of PBMCs. The CDR3, as DNA: TGTGCCAGCAGCCGGACTAGCGGGACGAACACCGGGGAGCTGTTTTTT. It yields the protein CASSRTSGTNTGELFF.